The sequence of this T cell receptor beta chain was determined in a study of regulatory T cells in long-lasting Graves disease. Looking at the study overall: Graves' patients with a new diagnosis had received antithyroid drugs under 3 months.

The time point: newly diagnosed GD, antithyroid drugs for less than 3 months. RNA from PBMCs was the source of the TCR library. CDR3 regions were amplified by Arm-PCR using iRepertoire HTBI primers to build TCR beta libraries. TCRdb processed the multiplex PCR reads anew with MiXCR; each CDR3 protein has one entry. The table shows about 540,000 distinct CDR3 sequences, with roughly 12% occurring only once. The CDR3 loop spans 13 amino acids. Per the germline V gene, CDR1 is KGHDR and CDR2 is SFDVKD. Trimming cost V 4 bases and J 7 bases; bases outside gene matches: 5. The sample was also reused in another study, on T cells in Graves' hyperthyroidism and ophthalmopathy. Per that paper: The hyperthyroidism patients had all been newly diagnosed, and their disease duration was under 2 months. Their ages ranged from 18 to 65 years. On the basis of clinical symptoms, serum thyroxine and TRAb, thyroid ultrasound and orbital computed tomography, diagnoses were made.

The chain carries TRBV24-1 and TRBJ1-2, with 7 bases that match TRBD1. This receptor was taken from a man aged 30 to 39 with Graves disease. The sample in question was peripheral blood mononuclear cells (PBMCs), obtained at new diagnosis, from a patient treated with antithyroid drugs. The CDR3 loop reads CATSDADRAGYTF. CDR3 nucleotide sequence: TGTGCCACCAGTGACGCCGACAGGGCTGGCTACACCTTC.